One and the same sample provided the 27 T cell receptor beta chains below, sequenced in a study of blood T cell repertoires in COVID-19. The table came from immunoSEQ multiplex PCR; TCRdb's copy has only in-frame clones and leaves some out. The sample includes 110,000 to 150,000 clones, roughly 86% of them seen just once. The sample taken for sequencing was peripheral blood. These receptors originate from a human donor in a cohort sampled during active COVID-19.

The J gene is TRBJ2-7, the V gene TRBV27, with 9 bases identical to TRBD1. The CDR3 totals 14 residues. Germline V CDR1 and CDR2: MNHEY, SMNVEV (reference sequence). J lost 4 bases, V lost 7 bases, and 8 bases had no gene match. As DNA, the CDR3 is TGTGCCAGCAAGGACAGGGGAATCGGGTACGAGCAGTACTTC. Its translation is CASKDRGIGYEQYF.

This chain joins TRBV6-1 and TRBJ2-7, with D perhaps matching TRBD1 (7 bases). Germline CDR1 and CDR2: MNHNS and SASEGT. The V and J ends lost 3 bases and 0 bases respectively, with 12 bases between them. This CDR3 is 15 amino acids long. Here the CDR3 DNA reads TGTGCCAGCAGTGAGCGGGGACAGATCTCCTACGAGCAGTACTTC. It yields the protein CASSERGQISYEQYF.

V usage is TRBV5-1 and J usage is TRBJ2-3; unclear D gene. Germline V gene sequence: CDR1 SGHRS, CDR2 YFSETQ. The CDR3 is 13 amino acids. The ends were cut back, 7 bases at V and 2 bases at J, with 11 bases in the middle. The CDR3 DNA sequence: TGCGCCAGCTATGAACTCCTCACAGATACGCAGTATTTT. Translated, it gives CASYELLTDTQYF.

The V and J genes are TRBV5-4 and TRBJ2-7; D uncertain. CDR1 SGHNT and CDR2 YYREEE come from the germline V gene (reference sequence). The V end was cut by 0 bases, the J end by 1 base, with 8 bases between. There are 14 residues in the CDR3. This CDR3 reads CASSLDVRSYEQYF. In nucleotides, the CDR3 is TGTGCCAGCAGCTTGGATGTCAGATCCTACGAGCAGTACTTC.

The rearrangement joins TRBV30 to TRBJ1-5, with D tentatively TRBD1 (6 bases). Germline V gene data show CDR1 as GTSNPN and CDR2 as SVGIG (reference sequence). V lost 2 bases and J lost 4, with 9 bases in between. This CDR3 spans 13 amino acids. The CDR3: CAWSSGVNQPQHF. DNA of the CDR3: TGTGCCTGGAGTTCAGGGGTTAATCAGCCCCAGCATTTT.

The chain uses TRBV18 and TRBJ2-7, with TRBD2 matching over 7 bases. The CDR3 has 13 residues. The junction had 2 bases not matched to a gene; V was cut back by 3 bases and J by 3 bases. The germline V gene has CDR1 KGHSH and CDR2 LQKENI. The CDR3 sequence: CASSPTSIYEQYF. DNA of the CDR3: TGTGCCAGCTCACCGACTAGCATCTACGAGCAGTACTTC.

The V and J genes are TRBV19 and TRBJ2-5; TRBD2 agrees at 8 bases. The CDR3 sequence is 16 residues long. CDR1 is LNHDA, CDR2 SQIVND, per germline (reference sequence). The trim removed 3 bases at V and 5 bases at J, leaving 11 bases unmatched. The CDR3 spells CASSIGSGSGGETQYF. CDR3 bases: TGTGCCAGTAGTATCGGCAGCGGGAGTGGCGGGGAGACCCAGTACTTC.

The chain has TRBV21-1 and TRBJ2-5; the D segment call TRBD2 is taken from the table without a DNA check. TRBV21-1 is shown as a pseudogene. This CDR3 comprises 13 residues. The CDR3 loop is CASNPSDQETQYF. The DNA for the CDR3 is TGTGCCAGCAACCCTAGCGACCAAGAGACCCAGTACTTC.

The CDR3 sequence is CASSELARGTSLRETQYF. In DNA, the CDR3 is TGTGCCAGCAGTGAACTGGCCCGCGGGACTAGCCTAAGAGAAACGCAGTATTTT. The chain has TRBV2 and TRBJ2-3; 9 bases align to TRBD2. The germline V gene encodes CDR1 SNHLY and CDR2 FYNNEI. This CDR3 is 18 amino acids long. Unmatched junction bases numbered 18, after V lost 2 bases and J lost 9 bases.

The V and J genes are TRBV19 and TRBJ2-1; TRBD2 matches 10 bases. Germline CDR1 LNHDA, CDR2 SQIVND (reference sequence). The CDR3 totals 15 residues. The trim removed 5 bases at V and 7 bases at J, leaving 8 bases unmatched. The CDR3 region is CASSSRSGGANEQFF. The CDR3 nucleotides read TGTGCCAGTAGTTCCAGGAGCGGGGGGGCGAATGAGCAGTTCTTC.

This chain joins TRBV2 and TRBJ2-6; TRBD1 aligns across 12 bases. The length of the CDR3 is 18 residues. Trimming at V came to 6 bases and at J to 0 bases, leaving 6 bases not matched to a gene. Germline V gene lookup returns CDR1 SNHLY and CDR2 FYNNEI. CDR3 bases: TGTGCCAGCAGACATCCGGGACAGGGGGCCTCTGGGGCCAACGTCCTGACTTTC. This translates into CASRHPGQGASGANVLTF.

This sequence joins TRBV14 and TRBJ2-1, with D tentatively TRBD2 (5 bases). V was cut by 0 bases and J by 2 bases, with 11 bases left in between. Germline loops: CDR1 SGHDN, CDR2 FVKESK. This CDR3 comprises 16 residues. The CDR3 protein is CASSQDEGRAYNEQFF. CDR3 DNA: TGTGCCAGCAGCCAAGATGAGGGAAGGGCCTACAATGAGCAGTTCTTC.

The chain uses TRBV14 and TRBJ2-3; D is unresolved. V gave up 0 bases and J gave up 0 bases, with 7 bases separating them. Germline V CDR1 and CDR2: SGHDN, FVKESK. The CDR3 sequence is 15 residues long. Written as DNA, the CDR3 is TGTGCCAGCAGCCAAGATTGGGCAAGCACAGATACGCAGTATTTT. Amino acid sequence: CASSQDWASTDTQYF.

The chain employs TRBV7-2 and TRBJ2-7; 9 bases line up with TRBD2. There are 17 residues in the CDR3. The trim removed 0 bases at V and 0 bases at J, leaving 6 bases unmatched. Germline V lookup: CDR1 SGHTA, CDR2 FQGNSA. The CDR3 here is CASSLALAGEFSYEQYF. The DNA of the CDR3 is TGTGCCAGCAGCTTAGCCTTAGCGGGGGAGTTCTCCTACGAGCAGTACTTC.

As concerns this clone: Other DNA sequences of this sample code for an identical CDR3. V and J are TRBV3-1 (or the pseudogene TRBV3-2) and TRBJ1-3, with unresolved D. V lost 4 bases to trimming and J lost 4 bases, with 5 bases between them. There are 12 residues in the CDR3. CDR1 is LGHDT, CDR2 YNNKEL, per germline (reference sequence). The CDR3 region is CASSPQGNTIYF. Written as DNA, the CDR3 is TGTGCCAGCAGCCCACAGGGAAACACCATATATTTT.

The DNA of the CDR3 is TGTGCCTGGACCGGGTTCTCCAACGTCCTGACTTTC. Amino acid sequence: CAWTGFSNVLTF. The rearrangement uses TRBV30 and TRBJ2-6; D unresolved. Trimming took off 4 bases at V and 8 bases at J, with 9 bases between the two ends. From germline, CDR1 is GTSNPN and CDR2 SVGIG (reference sequence). The CDR3 is made up of 12 amino acids.

CDR3 DNA sequence: TGCGCCAGCAGCAAGGTAGCGGGAGTAAACTACAATGAGCAGTTCTTC. Its protein is CASSKVAGVNYNEQFF. V gene TRBV5-1 combines with J gene TRBJ2-1, with TRBD2 matching over 9 bases. The J segment lost 3 bases and the V segment lost 4 bases, leaving 8 bases of the junction unmatched. The CDR3 loop spans 16 amino acids. CDR1 and CDR2 (germline): SGHRS, YFSETQ. Variable domain in full (rest from reference TRBV5-1 and TRBJ2-1): KAGVTQTPRYLIKTRGQQVTLSCSPISGHRSVSWYQQTPGQGLQFLFEYFSETQRNKGNFPGRFSGRQFSNSRSEMNVSTLELGDSALYLCASSKVAGVNYNEQFFGPGTRLTVL.

This sequence joins TRBV19 and TRBJ1-1; 10 bases line up with TRBD1. V was clipped by 6 bases and J by 6 bases; unmatched bases: 10. The CDR3 runs 15 residues. Germline CDR1 is LNHDA and CDR2 is SQIVND (reference sequence). CDR3 sequence reads: CASRGPTGGQAEAFF. The CDR3 DNA follows: TGTGCCAGTAGAGGCCCGACAGGGGGCCAGGCTGAAGCTTTCTTT.

The rearrangement uses TRBV19 and TRBJ1-4; D gene uncertain. CDR3 size: 14 residues. V was shortened by 3 bases and J by 8 bases, with 13 bases between the two germline ends. Germline loops: CDR1 LNHDA, CDR2 SQIVND (reference sequence). CDR3 amino acids: CASSIRHLKEKLFF. The CDR3 DNA sequence: TGTGCCAGTAGTATCCGACATTTGAAAGAAAAACTGTTTTTT.

The J gene is TRBJ2-7, the V gene TRBV5-1, with D tentatively TRBD1 (6 bases). Trimming pared 0 bases from V and 2 bases from J, leaving 15 bases between. The CDR3 is 16 residues long. Per the germline V gene, CDR1 is SGHRS and CDR2 is YFSETQ. The CDR3 bases are TGCGCCAGCAGCTTGGCGCGTTTGACAGGACCCTACGAGCAGTACTTC. It specifies CASSLARLTGPYEQYF.

The V and J genes are TRBV5-6 and TRBJ2-1, with 9 bases lining up with TRBD2. Germline loops: CDR1 SGHDT, CDR2 YYEEEE. The CDR3 extends over 17 amino acids. V lost 3 bases to trimming and J lost 6 bases; unmatched junction nucleotides: 13. The CDR3 spells CASSSRLRLAGSNEQFF. The CDR3 bases are TGTGCCAGCAGCTCGAGACTGAGGCTAGCGGGATCCAATGAGCAGTTCTTC.

V and J are TRBV28 and TRBJ1-4, with 7 bases matching TRBD1. V shed 5 bases, J shed 5 bases, and the junction held 5 bases outside the gene matches. The CDR3 has 14 residues. Per the germline V gene, CDR1 is MDHEN and CDR2 is SYDVKM. CDR3 nucleotide sequence: TGTGCCAGCAGTACCACAGGGGTCAATGAAAAACTGTTTTTT. Its translation: CASSTTGVNEKLFF.

The rearrangement uses TRBV28 and TRBJ2-2; 7 bases are shared with TRBD2. Germline V gene lookup returns CDR1 MDHEN and CDR2 SYDVKM. Trimming took 8 bases from V and 8 from J; bases not matched to a gene: 20. This CDR3 has 17 residues. Here the CDR3 reads CASGLTSQEVIWGELFF. In DNA form, the CDR3 reads TGTGCCAGCGGTCTGACTAGCCAAGAGGTTATTTGGGGGGAGCTGTTTTTT.

The V call is TRBV18, the J call TRBJ2-7; 8 bases line up with TRBD1. The CDR3 extends over 14 amino acids. From germline, CDR1 is KGHSH and CDR2 LQKENI. The junction had 7 bases not matched to a gene; V was cut back by 6 bases and J by 3 bases. The CDR3 region is CASSRGQGGYEQYF. The CDR3 coding sequence is TGTGCCAGCTCCCGCGGACAGGGAGGCTACGAGCAGTACTTC.

V gene TRBV28 combines with J gene TRBJ1-1, with 7 positions matching TRBD1. This CDR3 has 17 residues. The germline V gene encodes CDR1 MDHEN and CDR2 SYDVKM. V was clipped by 2 bases and J by 0 bases; unmatched bases: 9. In DNA, the CDR3 is TGTGCCAGCAGTTTAAAGCTGGGCAGGGGGATGAACACTGAAGCTTTCTTT. Protein sequence: CASSLKLGRGMNTEAFF.

This clone turned up a few times. This chain links TRBV28 with TRBJ2-7; 12 bases agree with TRBD2. Germline CDR1 MDHEN, CDR2 SYDVKM. J was trimmed by 6 bases and V by 5 bases; bases with no gene match: 8. This CDR3 comprises 15 residues. The chain's CDR3 is CASSLAGGIVLEQYF. CDR3 in DNA: TGTGCCAGCAGTCTAGCGGGAGGGATTGTCCTCGAGCAGTACTTC. The whole variable domain, filled in from reference TRBV28 and TRBJ2-7, reads DVKVTQSSRYLVKRTGEKVFLECVQDMDHENMFWYRQDPGLGLRLIYFSYDVKMKEKGDIPEGYSVSREKKERFSLILESASTNQTSMYLCASSLAGGIVLEQYFGPGTRLTVT.

This clone was detected once. CDR3 amino acids: CASSLGGALATNEKLFF. CDR3 DNA: TGTGCCAGCAGCTTAGGCGGTGCGCTCGCAACTAATGAAAAACTGTTTTTT. The chain recombines TRBV7-9 with TRBJ1-4, with no clear D. Germline CDR1 reads SEHNR; CDR2 reads FQNEAQ (reference sequence). This CDR3 contains 17 residues. V gave up 1 base and J gave up 0 bases, with 12 bases separating them. Filled out from reference TRBV7-9 and TRBJ1-4, the complete variable domain reads DTGVSQNPRHKITKRGQNVTFRCDPISEHNRLYWYRQTLGQGPEFLTYFQNEAQLEKSRLLSDRFSAERPKGSFSTLEIQRTEQGDSAMYLCASSLGGALATNEKLFFGSGTQLSVL.